This TCR beta chain was documented in a study of blood T cell repertoires in COVID-19. Overall study context: From the United States, Italy and Spain came samples of acute and convalescent COVID-19.

This clone was found a few times. The data were produced by immunoSEQ multiplex PCR, yet TCRdb's version contains in-frame clones alone and is incomplete. Of around 250,000 clones listed, roughly 86% are singletons. Individuals aged roughly 18 to 95 years were recruited from about two dozen US areas. Membership in each cohort depended on participant-reported clinical history. The TCR comes from a woman aged 50 to 65 who had recovered from COVID-19. Sequencing was carried out using PBMCs or T cells enriched from blood (not recorded which).

DNA of the CDR3: TGTGCCAGCAGTTACTTCCTTAACTATGGCTACACCTTC. It translates to CASSYFLNYGYTF. The chain has TRBV6-5 and TRBJ1-2; no definite D call. Germline V gives CDR1 MNHEY, CDR2 SVGAGI. The CDR3 runs 13 residues. Deletions cut 1 base from V and 1 base from J, with 4 bases between.